The text below deals with one T cell receptor (beta chain). Its antigen remains unidentified. Per-base quality was not reported, and no clone a single base away is much larger than it. Using the deep immunoSEQ assay, TCR CDR3 regions were amplified from genomic DNA by multiplex PCR. Genomic DNA extracted from each cell subset was distributed evenly over all wells of several immunoSEQ 96-well plates, and each plate served as one replicate. For sorted subsets, approximately 190 ng genomic DNA, equal to about 30,000 T cell genomes, was loaded into each replicate PCR. Purified libraries were quantified with a Qubit 3.0 fluorometer, sized on a Bioanalyzer 2100, and re-quantified with the KAPA Library Quantification kit. Every immunoSEQ 96-well plate was sequenced on a separate single-read 150-cycle Illumina NextSeq 550 flow cell. In the original analysis: The immunoSEQ output contained only junctional sequences without quality scores, so filtering could not match that applied to full-length reads. Sequences were annotated with PyIR, a Python wrapper for IgBLAST v1.9, and V/J genes and CDR3 were assigned using IMGT germline references. Reads were filtered out if the reads had weak V/J assignments (E-value above 1e-6), no CDR3, stop codons, out-of-frame junctions, or ambiguous translated residues. V3J clonotypes were defined by identical inferred V gene, J gene, and CDR3 amino acid sequence. The percentage overlap between two repertoires was calculated by dividing the number of shared unique clonotypes by the size of the smaller repertoire. Repertoire richness was assessed with RTK rarefaction, the Chao1 estimator, and Recon v2.1 estimates of unobserved clonotypes. Generation probabilities for all TCRbeta clonotypes obtained by the gDNA method from four donors were computed using OLGA. The immuneACCESS repertoire file appears here via TCRdb, limited to in-frame rearrangements. These files lack a portion of the clones; in checked studies, under half of the deficit traces to unresolved V genes, and the cause of the others is not known. V, J and clone size reflect that table, while D and trimming were determined from the DNA. This sample has over a million clones in its table, and roughly 97% of those were observed once. The top ten clones comprise approximately 1.1% of the sample.

This entry is derived from a study of shared clonotypes between healthy human individuals (dated by TCRdb to the early 2020s). About the study as a whole: The cohort comprised a couple of women and three men aged 18 to 49 years. For each donor, CD4 naive and CD4 memory were each given three plates, CD8 naive was given two plates, and CD8 memory was given one plate. Blood TCR repertoires of several healthy adults were deeply sequenced to estimate repertoire size and the extent of clonotype sharing between individuals. Libraries were prepared and TCR repertoires were sequenced by different laboratories using diverse techniques, in order to increase sequencing depth and limit assay-specific biases. Each donor's leukapheresis produced roughly between about 0.8 and 8.9 billion PBMCs. What the work shows at the level of the full study, not this receptor alone: Sampling was restricted to blood, and TCR repertoires in tissue are likely to differ from TCR repertoires in blood. Pairwise subsampling led to the expectation that sequencing depth would affect the degree of clonotype sharing among donors. Naive subsets generally had larger estimated clonotype richness than memory subsets did. The small number of donors limited the genetic and exposure-history diversity represented. When a few donors were compared, the shared fraction of clonotypes was about 5% for naive CD4, roughly 3.4% for naive CD8, roughly 2.3% for memory CD4, and 0.3% to 0.5% for memory CD8. Higher generation probabilities were observed for clonotypes shared by all four sorted-subset donors than for non-shared clonotypes. Rarefaction of sorted-subset datasets indicated incomplete sequencing despite the large sequencing depth.

The donors were healthy, HIV-negative adults with no recently reported acute infections or vaccinations. All donors were Caucasian adults living in Nashville, Tennessee, USA. CD4+ T cells were enriched through magnetic negative selection, after which naive cells were positively selected on CD45RA and the remaining negative fraction served as the memory subset. Blood was collected by leukapheresis, and PBMCs were isolated by Ficoll-Histopaque density gradient centrifugation and then cryopreserved in liquid nitrogen vapor phase. Analytical flow cytometry was used to check the purity and quantity of each magnetically sorted T cell population. Genomic DNA was isolated from each sorted fraction and quantified by UV absorbance on a Nanodrop 2000c. The cysteine opens and the phenylalanine closes a CDR3 of 14 amino acids. Kept here is only the CDR3 DNA, which spans 42 bases and is read in frame from base 1. Trimmed from V: 7 bases; trimmed from J: 5 bases; junction bases lacking a gene match: 7. The CDR1 and CDR2 encoded by the germline V gene (reference sequence) are MNHNY and SVGAGI.

The receptor's source is a man aged 25-45 years in good health. The sequence links TRBV6-6 to TRBJ1-3; the central 8 bases match TRBD1. Sequencing used naive CD4+ T cells sorted from blood. According to the study, the label for this sample's cell subset or site signals: CD45RA+ positively selected. The CDR3 protein sequence reads: CASTLQGERNTIYF. The nucleotide sequence reads TGTGCCAGCACCTTACAGGGGGAAAGAAACACCATATATTTT.